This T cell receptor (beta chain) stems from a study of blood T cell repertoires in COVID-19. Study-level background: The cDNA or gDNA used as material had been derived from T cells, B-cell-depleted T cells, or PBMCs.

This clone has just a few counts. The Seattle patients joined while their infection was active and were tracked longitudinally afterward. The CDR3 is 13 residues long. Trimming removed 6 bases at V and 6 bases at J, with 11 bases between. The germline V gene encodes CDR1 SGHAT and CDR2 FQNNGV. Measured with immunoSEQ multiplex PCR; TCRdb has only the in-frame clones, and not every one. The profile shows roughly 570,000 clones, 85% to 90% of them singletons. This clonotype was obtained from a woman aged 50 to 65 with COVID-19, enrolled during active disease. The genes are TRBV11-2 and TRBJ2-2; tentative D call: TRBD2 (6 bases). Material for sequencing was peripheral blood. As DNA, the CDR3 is TGTGCCAGCAGATGGTCGGGGGCCGGGGAGCTGTTTTTT. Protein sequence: CASRWSGAGELFF.